This is a list of T cell receptor beta chains from one sample in a study of blood T cells in healthy people across ages. TCRdb recomputed calls from the 5' RACE reads with MiXCR, one row per CDR3 protein. Among roughly 700,000 distinct CDR3 sequences listed, roughly 49% were seen once. Material for sequencing was blood. Receptors originate from a woman aged 55-70 years in good health. Each CDR3 is given with its conserved first and last residue. Each record gives: V gene, D gene, J gene, clone size, CDR3 DNA, CDR3 protein. A D gene is named only where the DNA matches it firmly. Clone size is shown for a subset of rows, as once, few, many or a class of expanded clone.

TRBV28,NA,TRBJ1-5,NA,TGTGCCAGCAGTTTCGGGGGGCAGGGTCAGCCCCAGCATTTT,CASSFGGQGQPQHF
TRBV6-6,TRBD1,TRBJ2-7,few,TGTGCCAGCAGTTATTGGGGACAGGCCAGCGAGCAGTACTTC,CASSYWGQASEQYF
TRBV18,NA,TRBJ1-1,NA,TGTGCCAGCTCACCAACCCTGAACACTGAAGCTTTCTTT,CASSPTLNTEAFF
TRBV21-1,NA,TRBJ2-1,few,TGTGCCAGCAGCAAATTTACTAGCGGGACCCACAATGAGCAGTTCTTC,CASSKFTSGTHNEQFF
TRBV7-6,TRBD1,TRBJ1-1,NA,TGTGCCAGCAGCCGACCCCGGGGGACAGAGAACACTGAAGCTTTCTTT,CASSRPRGTENTEAFF
TRBV20-1,TRBD2,TRBJ2-1,NA,TGCAGTGCTGCTCTAGCGGGAGGAGGTAATGAGCAGTTCTTC,CSAALAGGGNEQFF
TRBV5-1,NA,TRBJ2-1,NA,TGCGCCAGCAAGGACGCCCCCGGGAGTGAGCAGTTCTTC,CASKDAPGSEQFF
TRBV4-1,TRBD1,TRBJ1-1,few,TGCGCCAGCAGCCTTATAAGGGGGCGAGCTTTCTTT,CASSLIRGRAFF
TRBV29-1,NA,TRBJ1-1,NA,TGCAGCGTTGAGAAGACCGGGGCCACGGGGGGGAACACTGAAGCTTTCTTT,CSVEKTGATGGNTEAFF
TRBV29-1,NA,TRBJ1-1,once,TGCAGCGTTGACGGGGGCAACACTGAAGCTTTCTTT,CSVDGGNTEAFF
TRBV6-5,TRBD1,TRBJ2-7,once,TGTGCCAGCAGACTGGGACAGGGGATTCCCTACGAGCAGTACTTC,CASRLGQGIPYEQYF
TRBV3-1,TRBD2,TRBJ2-7,NA,TGTGCCAGCAGGGCTAGCGGTCTCTACGAGCAGTACTTC,CASRASGLYEQYF
TRBV27,NA,TRBJ2-3,NA,TGTGCCAGCAAGACGACAGTAGATACGCAGTATTTT,CASKTTVDTQYF
TRBV27,NA,TRBJ2-7,NA,TGTGCCAGCAGTTTAGTCGGGGTAGTGGGCTCCTACGAGCAGTACTTC,CASSLVGVVGSYEQYF
TRBV7-3,NA,TRBJ2-3,NA,TGTGCCAGCAGTCCCGGAAGCTCCCCCGATACGCAGTATTTT,CASSPGSSPDTQYF
TRBV10-3,TRBD1,TRBJ1-2,NA,TGTGCCATCAGTGACGTCGAGGGGGCCCTGAATGGCTACACCTTC,CAISDVEGALNGYTF
TRBV5-6,TRBD1,TRBJ1-1,NA,TGTGCCAGCAGCCCATGGGACAGCCAGAACACTGAAGCTTTCTTT,CASSPWDSQNTEAFF
TRBV4-3,NA,TRBJ2-7,few,TGCGCCAGCAGCCCCCGACTTGGGTGGGACGAGCAGTACTTC,CASSPRLGWDEQYF
TRBV14,TRBD1,TRBJ1-5,few,TGTGCCAGCAGCCTAGCAGGGGGGAAGCCCCAGCATTTT,CASSLAGGKPQHF
TRBV20-1,NA,TRBJ2-4,NA,TGCAGTGCCCCCCGGAGGGGAGAGGCCAAAAACATTCAGTACTTC,CSAPRRGEAKNIQYF
TRBV20-1,NA,TRBJ2-7,few,TGCAGTGCTAGAGATTGGGAACGGGCCTACGAGCAGTACTTC,CSARDWERAYEQYF
TRBV19,TRBD2,TRBJ2-5,NA,TGTGCCAGTAGTATATCAAAGGGCGGGAGCAAAAATAGGCCGCAGTACTTC,CASSISKGGSKNRPQYF
TRBV6-6,NA,TRBJ2-7,few,TGTGCCAGCAGTTATGGGGCAGGGGAGTCCTACGAGCAGTACTTC,CASSYGAGESYEQYF
TRBV4-3,NA,TRBJ1-2,NA,TGCGCCAGCAGCCAAGGGTATTTGGACAGCAACTATGGCTACACCTTC,CASSQGYLDSNYGYTF
TRBV28,NA,TRBJ1-1,NA,TGTGCCAGCAGTTCCAAAGGGGGATTGAACACTGAAGCTTTCTTT,CASSSKGGLNTEAFF
TRBV4-3,NA,TRBJ2-5,few,TGCGCCAGCAGCCAAGACATCGGTGGGGGAGTCGCCCAAGAGACCCAGTACTTC,CASSQDIGGGVAQETQYF
TRBV7-9,NA,TRBJ2-3,NA,TGTGCCAGCACCCCGCCAGGGGTCAGCACAGATACGCAGTATTTT,CASTPPGVSTDTQYF
TRBV2,TRBD1,TRBJ2-7,NA,TGTGCCAGCAGTAGACAGGGGGTCCAGTACGAGCAGTACTTC,CASSRQGVQYEQYF
TRBV28,NA,TRBJ2-7,NA,TGTGCCAGCAGTTTATCCCGGCCCCAAGGCACCTACGAGCAGTACTTC,CASSLSRPQGTYEQYF
TRBV7-9,TRBD1,TRBJ2-7,NA,TGTGCCAGCAGCCGACAGGGATCCGACGAGCAGTACTTC,CASSRQGSDEQYF
TRBV5-1,NA,TRBJ2-3,NA,TGCGCCAGCGGCTTGCTGGGGATGGGCACAGATACGCAGTATTTT,CASGLLGMGTDTQYF
TRBV25-1,TRBD1,TRBJ1-5,NA,TGTGCCAGCAGTCCGACAGGGGGCGCCTATCAGCCCCAGCATTTT,CASSPTGGAYQPQHF
TRBV4-1,NA,TRBJ1-2,many,TGCGCCAGCAGCCAAGACCAGAACTATGGCTACACCTTC,CASSQDQNYGYTF
TRBV4-3,TRBD1,TRBJ2-5,NA,TGCGCCAGCAGCCAACTACACACGGACAGGGGGCAAGAGACCCAGTACTTC,CASSQLHTDRGQETQYF
TRBV20-1,TRBD2,TRBJ2-1,few,TGCAGTGCTAGAGACTCACTAGCGGGAGTTTGGAGTGAGCAGTTCTTC,CSARDSLAGVWSEQFF
TRBV10-3,TRBD2,TRBJ2-1,few,TGTGCCATCAGTGAGTGGAGCGGGAGCTCCTACAATGAGCAGTTCTTC,CAISEWSGSSYNEQFF
TRBV30,NA,TRBJ1-1,NA,TGTGCCTGGAGACCAGGGGTAGGCGGAACTGAAGCTTTCTTT,CAWRPGVGGTEAFF
TRBV9,NA,TRBJ1-1,NA,TGTGCCAGCAGCGTAGCTACTCAGGTAGCTGAAGCTTTCTTT,CASSVATQVAEAFF
TRBV7-9,NA,TRBJ2-5,NA,TGTGCCAGCAGCCACGCGAGGCAGGGCACTTCAGAGACCCAGTACTTC,CASSHARQGTSETQYF
TRBV7-2,NA,TRBJ2-5,NA,TGTGCCAGCAGCTCCTGGGGCCAGGGTCGGGGAGAGCAGTACTTC,CASSSWGQGRGEQYF
TRBV29-1,NA,TRBJ1-6,NA,TGCAGCGTTGCGTGGGGAATGGAAAATTCACCCCTCCACTTT,CSVAWGMENSPLHF
TRBV30,NA,TRBJ1-6,NA,TGTGCCTGGGGTAGTGGAGGTTCCCTCCACTTT,CAWGSGGSLHF
TRBV20-1,NA,TRBJ1-2,NA,TGCAGCCCGAGGACAGTCAACGTAGTCTACTATGGCTACACCTTC,CSPRTVNVVYYGYTF
TRBV2,NA,TRBJ2-7,NA,TGTGCCAGCAGTGAGGGGACCTACGAGCAGTACTTC,CASSEGTYEQYF
TRBV9,NA,TRBJ2-4,few,TGTGCCAGCAGCGTAACTTCCGATGGGGCCAAAAACATTCAGTACTTC,CASSVTSDGAKNIQYF
TRBV7-3,TRBD1,TRBJ1-1,NA,TGTGCCAGCAGCCCAACAGGGGGACAGGGTAACATGAAAGCTTTCTTT,CASSPTGGQGNMKAFF